A selection of T cell receptor beta chains follows, all from one sample in a study of T cells after yellow fever vaccination. TCRdb reprocessed the 5' RACE reads via MiXCR and lists one record per CDR3 protein. The top ten hold about 38% of the sample, which has fewer than 100,000 distinct CDR3 sequences, around 5.8% seen once. The sample was CD8+ T cells sorted from PBMCs, taken 10 days after the yellow fever booster vaccination. These receptors came from a man between 18 and 35 years old who received the YFV17D yellow fever vaccine. CDR3s include the opening cysteine and the closing phenylalanine or tryptophan. Fields, in order: CDR3 DNA, CDR3 protein, D gene, J gene, V gene, clone size. The D gene is left open where the match is weak. Clone size, where shown, is once, few, many, or a class for clones that have expanded.

CDR3nt: TGCGCCAGCAGCCAAGTACAGGGGGCATACACCGGGGAGCTGTTTTTT
CDR3aa: CASSQVQGAYTGELFF
d_gene: TRBD1
j_gene: TRBJ2-2
v_gene: TRBV4-1
abundance: few

CDR3nt: TGCAGCGTTGATGCAGGGAGCACAGATACGCAGTATTTT
CDR3aa: CSVDAGSTDTQYF
d_gene: NA
j_gene: TRBJ2-3
v_gene: TRBV29-1
abundance: few

CDR3nt: TGTGCCAGCAGCTCCCTGGGGGGAAACGAGCAGTACTTC
CDR3aa: CASSSLGGNEQYF
d_gene: NA
j_gene: TRBJ2-7
v_gene: TRBV6-2/TRBV6-3
abundance: NA

CDR3nt: TGTGCCAGCAGAGCCGGACAGGGGAACACCGGGGAGCTGTTTTTT
CDR3aa: CASRAGQGNTGELFF
d_gene: TRBD1
j_gene: TRBJ2-2
v_gene: TRBV7-9
abundance: many

CDR3nt: TGCGCCAGCAGCCAACGATCGGGGGCTTCGGACTATGGCTACACCTTC
CDR3aa: CASSQRSGASDYGYTF
d_gene: NA
j_gene: TRBJ1-2
v_gene: TRBV4-1
abundance: NA

CDR3nt: TGTGCCAGTACCCCCAGGGGTTTGCAGCCCCAGCATTTT
CDR3aa: CASTPRGLQPQHF
d_gene: NA
j_gene: TRBJ1-5
v_gene: TRBV19
abundance: NA

CDR3nt: TGTGCTAGTGGTTTGGTTGCGAATGAGCAGTTCTTC
CDR3aa: CASGLVANEQFF
d_gene: NA
j_gene: TRBJ2-1
v_gene: TRBV12-5
abundance: NA

CDR3nt: TGTGCCAGCAGTTACACCCCTGGGACTAGGGATGAGCAGTTCTTC
CDR3aa: CASSYTPGTRDEQFF
d_gene: TRBD2
j_gene: TRBJ2-1
v_gene: TRBV6-2/TRBV6-3
abundance: NA

CDR3nt: TGTGCCAGCAGCGAGTGGACTTCCTTGAACACTGAAGCTTTCTTT
CDR3aa: CASSEWTSLNTEAFF
d_gene: NA
j_gene: TRBJ1-1
v_gene: TRBV7-9
abundance: NA

CDR3nt: TGTGCCAGCAGCTTGGGACAGGGGCTAGATGAGCAGTTCTTC
CDR3aa: CASSLGQGLDEQFF
d_gene: TRBD1
j_gene: TRBJ2-1
v_gene: TRBV5-8
abundance: many

CDR3nt: TGTGCCAGCAGTTTTGTTGAGCTTTACAATGAGCAGTTCTTC
CDR3aa: CASSFVELYNEQFF
d_gene: NA
j_gene: TRBJ2-1
v_gene: TRBV12-3/TRBV12-4
abundance: NA

CDR3nt: TGTGCCAGCAGCCCGGGACAGGCATTTCCCACCGGGGAGCTGTTTTTT
CDR3aa: CASSPGQAFPTGELFF
d_gene: TRBD1
j_gene: TRBJ2-2
v_gene: TRBV7-3
abundance: NA

CDR3nt: TGCGCCAGCAGCCAAGTCCCCCCCTTCGGCGGCACAGATACGCAGTATTTT
CDR3aa: CASSQVPPFGGTDTQYF
d_gene: NA
j_gene: TRBJ2-3
v_gene: TRBV4-1
abundance: NA

CDR3nt: TGTGCCAGCAGCCTGGGCCTGGCGGATGAAGCTTTCTTT
CDR3aa: CASSLGLADEAFF
d_gene: NA
j_gene: TRBJ1-1
v_gene: TRBV7-6
abundance: few

CDR3nt: TGCAGCGTTGAAGTCAGGAACCCGGTCGTGGTAGGCGAGCAGTACTTC
CDR3aa: CSVEVRNPVVVGEQYF
d_gene: NA
j_gene: TRBJ2-7
v_gene: TRBV29-1
abundance: few

CDR3nt: TGTGCCAGCAGCCAAGATATAAATTGGGAAAGGGTTGGGGAGCAGTTCTTC
CDR3aa: CASSQDINWERVGEQFF
d_gene: NA
j_gene: TRBJ2-1
v_gene: TRBV14
abundance: few

CDR3nt: TGTGCCAGCAGGCCTAACTCGGACAGGGGGCTATGTGGAGGCACTGAAGCTTTCTTT
CDR3aa: CASRPNSDRGLCGGTEAFF
d_gene: TRBD1
j_gene: TRBJ1-1
v_gene: TRBV11-3
abundance: NA

CDR3nt: TGCGCCAGCAGCTGGAGCGGGGGCGGGGACTCCTACAATGAGCAGTTCTTC
CDR3aa: CASSWSGGGDSYNEQFF
d_gene: TRBD2
j_gene: TRBJ2-1
v_gene: TRBV5-1
abundance: few

CDR3nt: TGCAGCGTTGTATCCGGACAGGGGAGGGGTGGCTACACCTTC
CDR3aa: CSVVSGQGRGGYTF
d_gene: TRBD1
j_gene: TRBJ1-2
v_gene: TRBV29-1
abundance: few

CDR3nt: TGTGCCAGCAGCTTTCAAGGGGGGAAGACCCAGTACTTC
CDR3aa: CASSFQGGKTQYF
d_gene: NA
j_gene: TRBJ2-5
v_gene: TRBV11-2
abundance: NA

CDR3nt: TGTGCCAGCAGCGGGCCCCCAGCAGATACGCAGTATTTT
CDR3aa: CASSGPPADTQYF
d_gene: NA
j_gene: TRBJ2-3
v_gene: TRBV7-9
abundance: few

CDR3nt: TGTGCCAGCAGCTTACAGGGGCTTTTGACAGATACGCAGTATTTT
CDR3aa: CASSLQGLLTDTQYF
d_gene: TRBD1
j_gene: TRBJ2-3
v_gene: TRBV5-5
abundance: NA

CDR3nt: TGTGCCAGCAGCTCTGGACTAGCGGGGGATAAAACCGGGGAGCTGTTTTTT
CDR3aa: CASSSGLAGDKTGELFF
d_gene: TRBD2
j_gene: TRBJ2-2
v_gene: TRBV7-6
abundance: NA

CDR3nt: TGTGCCAGCAGTTTCACCCCTCCCGGGACAGGCAATCAGCCCCAGCATTTT
CDR3aa: CASSFTPPGTGNQPQHF
d_gene: TRBD1
j_gene: TRBJ1-5
v_gene: TRBV6-5
abundance: few

CDR3nt: TGTGCCAGCAATCCGGGACAGGGGGACAATGAGCAGTTCTTC
CDR3aa: CASNPGQGDNEQFF
d_gene: TRBD1
j_gene: TRBJ2-1
v_gene: TRBV12-3/TRBV12-4
abundance: few

CDR3nt: TGTGCCAGCAGCCCCACTAGCGGGGCCGAGACCCAGTACTTC
CDR3aa: CASSPTSGAETQYF
d_gene: TRBD2
j_gene: TRBJ2-5
v_gene: TRBV3-1
abundance: few

CDR3nt: TGTGCCAGCAGCTTAGGGGGCACGTCCTATGAGCAGTACTTC
CDR3aa: CASSLGGTSYEQYF
d_gene: NA
j_gene: TRBJ2-7
v_gene: TRBV7-6
abundance: many

CDR3nt: TGTGCCAGCGGGGTGAAGCAAGAGACCCAGTACTTC
CDR3aa: CASGVKQETQYF
d_gene: NA
j_gene: TRBJ2-5
v_gene: TRBV6-1
abundance: few

CDR3nt: TGCGCCAGCAGCCAAGTGGCAGGGGGGAATTCACCCCTCCACTTT
CDR3aa: CASSQVAGGNSPLHF
d_gene: TRBD1
j_gene: TRBJ1-6
v_gene: TRBV4-3
abundance: NA

CDR3nt: TGCAGCGTTGTTTACAGGTTCAATGAGCAGTTCTTC
CDR3aa: CSVVYRFNEQFF
d_gene: NA
j_gene: TRBJ2-1
v_gene: TRBV29-1
abundance: NA

CDR3nt: TGTGCCACCAGCACCGAGGGGGGTTTCGGGGAGACCCAGTACTTC
CDR3aa: CATSTEGGFGETQYF
d_gene: NA
j_gene: TRBJ2-5
v_gene: TRBV15
abundance: few

CDR3nt: TGTGCCAGCAGTTTAGTTGGTAGCGGTCTCTACAATGAGCAGTTCTTC
CDR3aa: CASSLVGSGLYNEQFF
d_gene: NA
j_gene: TRBJ2-1
v_gene: TRBV12-3/TRBV12-4
abundance: NA

CDR3nt: TGTGCCAGCAGCCTCGGGGTGGGCCCGCAAGAGACCCAGTACTTC
CDR3aa: CASSLGVGPQETQYF
d_gene: NA
j_gene: TRBJ2-5
v_gene: TRBV7-9
abundance: NA

CDR3nt: TGTGCCAGCAGTTTACTAGGGCCATTGGATGGCTACACCTTC
CDR3aa: CASSLLGPLDGYTF
d_gene: NA
j_gene: TRBJ1-2
v_gene: TRBV28
abundance: NA

CDR3nt: TGCGCCAGCAGCTTGGGGTTCGGACAGGCTATCGAGCAGTACTTC
CDR3aa: CASSLGFGQAIEQYF
d_gene: TRBD1
j_gene: TRBJ2-7
v_gene: TRBV5-1
abundance: few

CDR3nt: TGTGCCAGCAGCCTAATGGGGATTATAGGGGGAGACACCGGGGAGCTGTTTTTT
CDR3aa: CASSLMGIIGGDTGELFF
d_gene: NA
j_gene: TRBJ2-2
v_gene: TRBV9
abundance: many